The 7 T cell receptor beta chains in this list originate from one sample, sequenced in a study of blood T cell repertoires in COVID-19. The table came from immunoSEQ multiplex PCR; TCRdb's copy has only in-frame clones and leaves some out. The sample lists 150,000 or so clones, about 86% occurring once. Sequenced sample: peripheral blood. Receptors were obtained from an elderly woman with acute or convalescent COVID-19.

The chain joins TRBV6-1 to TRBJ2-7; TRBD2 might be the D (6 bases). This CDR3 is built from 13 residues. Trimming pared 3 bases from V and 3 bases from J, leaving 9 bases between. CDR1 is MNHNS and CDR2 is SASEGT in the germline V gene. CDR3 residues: CASSDRGIYEQYF. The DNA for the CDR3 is TGTGCCAGCAGTGACCGGGGGATCTACGAGCAGTACTTC.

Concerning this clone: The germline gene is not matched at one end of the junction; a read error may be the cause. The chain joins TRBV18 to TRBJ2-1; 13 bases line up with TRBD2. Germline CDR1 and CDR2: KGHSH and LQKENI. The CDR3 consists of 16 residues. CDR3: CASSPKTSGGYNEQFF. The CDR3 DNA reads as TGTGCCAGTTCACCGAAGACTAGCGGGGGGTACAATGAGCAGTTCTTC. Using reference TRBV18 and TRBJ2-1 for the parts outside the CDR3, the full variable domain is NAGVMQNPRHLVRRRGQEARLRCSPMKGHSHVYWYRQLPEEGLKFMVYLQKENIIDESGMPKERFSAEFPKEGPSILRIQQVVRGDSAAYFCASSPKTSGGYNEQFFGPGTRLTVL.

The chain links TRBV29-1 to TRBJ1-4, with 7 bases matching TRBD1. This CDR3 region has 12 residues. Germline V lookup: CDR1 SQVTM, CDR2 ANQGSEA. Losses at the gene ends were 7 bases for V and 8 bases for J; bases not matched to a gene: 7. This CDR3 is CSAGQVNEKLFF. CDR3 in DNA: TGCAGCGCTGGACAGGTAAACGAAAAACTGTTTTTT. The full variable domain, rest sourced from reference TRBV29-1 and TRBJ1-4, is SAVISQKPSRDICQRGTSLTIQCQVDSQVTMMFWYRQQPGQSLTLIATANQGSEATYESGFVIDKFPISRPNLTFSTLTVSNMSPEDSSIYLCSAGQVNEKLFFGSGTQLSVL.

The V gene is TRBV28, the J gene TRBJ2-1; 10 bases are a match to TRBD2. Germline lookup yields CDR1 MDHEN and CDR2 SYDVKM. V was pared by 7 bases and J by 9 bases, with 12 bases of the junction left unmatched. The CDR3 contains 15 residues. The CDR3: CASTIPPSGRGEQFF. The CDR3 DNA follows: TGTGCCAGCACCATTCCCCCTAGCGGGAGAGGTGAGCAGTTCTTC.

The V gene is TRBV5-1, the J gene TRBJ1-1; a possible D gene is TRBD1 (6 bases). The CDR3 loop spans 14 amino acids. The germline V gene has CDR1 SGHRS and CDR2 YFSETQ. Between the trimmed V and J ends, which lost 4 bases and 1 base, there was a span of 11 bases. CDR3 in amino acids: CASSLVGANTEAFF. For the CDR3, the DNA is TGCGCCAGCAGCCTGGTGGGGGCGAACACTGAAGCTTTCTTT.

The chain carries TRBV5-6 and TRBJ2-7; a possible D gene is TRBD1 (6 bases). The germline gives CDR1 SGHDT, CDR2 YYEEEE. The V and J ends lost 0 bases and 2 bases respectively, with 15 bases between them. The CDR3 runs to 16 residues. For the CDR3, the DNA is TGTGCCAGCAGCTTGGAGGGACGCGAGGGGGCCTACGAGCAGTACTTC. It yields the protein CASSLEGREGAYEQYF. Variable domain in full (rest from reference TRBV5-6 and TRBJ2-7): DAGVTQSPTHLIKTRGQQVTLRCSPKSGHDTVSWYQQALGQGPQFIFQYYEEEERQRGNFPDRFSGHQFPNYSSELNVNALLLGDSALYLCASSLEGREGAYEQYFGPGTRLTVT.

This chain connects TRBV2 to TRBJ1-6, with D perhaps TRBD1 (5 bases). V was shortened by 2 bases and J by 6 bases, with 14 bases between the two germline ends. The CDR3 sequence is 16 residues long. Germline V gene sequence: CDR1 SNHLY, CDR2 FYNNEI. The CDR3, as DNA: TGTGCCAGCAGTGAATTAAGACAGTACCTTAATTCACCCCTCCACTTT. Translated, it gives CASSELRQYLNSPLHF.